Sequencing of this TCR beta chain was carried out in a study of T cell clonotyping in hematopoietic cell transplantation. For the study at large: Recipients' pretransplant samples followed cytoreduction.

With respect to this clone: Its antigen is not known.

The length of the CDR3 is 12 residues. The germline V gene has CDR1 SGHTA and CDR2 FQGNSA. V shed 5 bases and J shed 6 bases, with 8 bases lying between them. Study conclusions and caveats: Few recipient clonotypes overlapped donors; over 97% were de novo at given depth. Higher Inverse Simpson Index values in graft donor and pretransplant recipient predicted broader posttransplant TCR diversity.

Time point described: recipient sample about 28 days before transplant, after cytoreduction. Samples: about 28 days before transplant, then days 30, 100 and 180 after. Method: immunoSEQ multiplex PCR; TCRdb's copy keeps in-frame clones and lacks some. The sample has 25,000 to 35,000 clones, 93% seen once; the top ten hold approximately 2%. The TCR originated in a man between 50 and 59 years old with acute myeloid leukemia. Some clones in this sample may be carry-over from other donors' samples. The rearrangement joins TRBV7-2 to TRBJ1-5; D gene unclear. This material consisted of peripheral blood mononuclear cells, taken before stem cell transplant. In nucleotides, the CDR3 is TGTGCCAGCAGCCCATACAGTCAGCCCCAGCATTTT. This sequence encodes CASSPYSQPQHF.